This TCR beta chain comes out of a study of T cells after yellow fever vaccination. Overall study context: Where fractions had low cell numbers, libraries were prepared from them with the SMART-Seq v4 Ultra Low Input RNA kit. Points from the study as a whole: Detected again after the booster were most primary-vaccination clones, at almost 97% CD4 and roughly 88% CD8. The secondary response showed a weaker magnitude and a faster peak, day 5 versus 15.

In making TCR cDNA, 5'RACE template switching added a universal primer site and UMIs to it. In TCRdb, the 5' RACE reads were re-called with MiXCR into one record per CDR3 protein. The sample lists some 670,000 distinct CDR3 sequences, 9% to 15% occurring once. This clonotype was observed a handful of times. Its antigen is undetermined. V dropped 4 bases and J dropped 3; count of bases not matched to a gene: 8. CDR3 length: 17 residues. Per the germline V gene, CDR1 is SGHDN and CDR2 is FVKESK. This clonotype was obtained from a man younger than 40 who received the YFV17D yellow fever vaccine. The V and J genes are TRBV14 and TRBJ2-5; 13 nucleotides align to TRBD2. This material consisted of PBMCs, taken on the day of the yellow fever booster vaccination. The CDR3 nucleotides read TGTGCCAGCAGCCCCGCTGGAGGACTAGCGGGGGAAGAGACCCAGTACTTC. Translating gives CASSPAGGLAGEETQYF. Complete variable domain (other parts from reference TRBV14 and TRBJ2-5): EAGVTQFPSHSVIEKGQTVTLRCDPISGHDNLYWYRRVMGKEIKFLLHFVKESKQDESGMPNNRFLAERTGGTYSTLKVQPAELEDSGVYFCASSPAGGLAGEETQYFGPGTRLLVL.